The clone carrying this T cell receptor (beta chain) was recorded once. Losses at the gene ends were 2 bases for V and 3 bases for J; bases not matched to a gene: 7. Germline values: CDR1 SGHNT, CDR2 YENEEA. The CDR3 consists of 15 residues. The sample is drawn from a study of T cells in localized non-small cell lung cancer. TCRdb keeps only in-frame clones here, not all; method: immunoSEQ multiplex PCR. The sample has approximately 26,000 clones, 81% seen once; the top ten hold approximately 9.7%. The material was peripheral blood, obtained before any cancer treatment. This clonotype was obtained from a man aged 40-75 years with stage III squamous cell lung carcinoma. The rearrangement links TRBV11-3 to TRBJ2-7; 7 nucleotides align to TRBD2. For the CDR3, the DNA is TGTGCCAGCAGCTTATCTTCTAGCGGTGACTACGAGCAGTACTTC. Amino acid sequence: CASSLSSSGDYEQYF.